These 8 T cell receptor beta chains originate from one sample sequenced in a study of regulatory T cells in long-lasting Graves disease. The time point is: newly diagnosed GD, antithyroid drugs for less than 3 months. PBMC-derived RNA was used for the TCR library. Building of the TCR beta libraries involved iRepertoire HTBI primers and Arm-PCR of CDR3 regions. TCRdb ran MiXCR on the multiplex PCR reads and lists one entry per CDR3 protein. The sample contains some 600,000 distinct CDR3 sequences, around 16% of which appear only once. This sample also appeared in a second study, on T cells in Graves' hyperthyroidism and ophthalmopathy.

The sample consisted of peripheral blood mononuclear cells (PBMCs), taken at new diagnosis, from a patient treated with antithyroid drugs. The receptors were gathered from a man aged 18 to 29 with Graves disease.

This clonotype was seen a handful of times. The V call is TRBV19, the J call TRBJ1-2; D ambiguous. V was shortened by 7 bases and J by 5 bases, with 20 bases between the two germline ends. CDR3 length: 15 amino acids. Germline V gene data show CDR1 as LNHDA and CDR2 as SQIVND (reference sequence). The CDR3 region has the DNA TGTGCCAGTATTGACATGTCAACTTCAGGTTATGGCTACACCTTC. Protein: CASIDMSTSGYGYTF.

The chain couples TRBV7-3 to TRBJ1-1; D is unresolved. CDR1 is SGHTA and CDR2 is FQGTGA in the germline V gene. This CDR3 is built from 15 residues. Between the trimmed V and J ends, which lost 0 bases and 1 base, there was a span of 9 bases. For the CDR3, the DNA is TGTGCCAGCAGCTTAACTGGAGGGAAGAACACTGAAGCTTTCTTT. Translating gives CASSLTGGKNTEAFF.

This clonotype was counted between two and nine times. A clone one base away is much larger, so this may be a read error. The rearrangement joins TRBV12-3 or TRBV12-4 to TRBJ1-6; possibly TRBD1 for D (5 bases). CDR3 size: 14 residues. The V end was cut by 6 bases, the J end by 9 bases, with 15 bases between. CDR3 DNA: TGTGCCAGCAGACAACGGGGCGGGTCTTCACCCCTCCACTTT. Its protein product is CASRQRGGSSPLHF.

A note on this clonotype: Possible read error: a much larger clone is one base away. The chain employs TRBV6-1 and TRBJ2-7; D possibly corresponds to TRBD1 (5 bases). The CDR3 totals 15 residues. V lost 3 bases to trimming and J lost 5 bases, with 17 bases between them. CDR1 and CDR2 from the germline V gene are MNHNS and SASEGT. The CDR3 sequence: CASSEGNAGSHEQYF. Here the CDR3 DNA reads TGTGCCAGCAGTGAGGGTAATGCAGGGTCCCACGAGCAGTACTTC.

In its sample, this clonotype was seen many times. V is TRBV18 and J is TRBJ2-7; 8 bases map to TRBD2. The CDR3 spans 14 residues. CDR1 is KGHSH and CDR2 is LQKENI in the germline V gene. After removal of 2 bases from V and 7 bases from J, the junction contained 7 bases not matched to a gene. The CDR3 DNA reads as TGTGCCAGCTCACCAGGGACTAGTGGGAGGGAGCAGTACTTC. This translates into CASSPGTSGREQYF.

This clonotype was recorded many times. The chain has TRBV30 and TRBJ2-7; D possibly corresponds to TRBD1 (5 bases). Germline V CDR1 and CDR2: GTSNPN, SVGIG (reference sequence). Deletions cut 0 bases from V and 3 bases from J, with 9 bases between. The CDR3 loop spans 13 amino acids. The CDR3 DNA reads as TGTGCCTGGAGTGTGGACAACAACTACGAGCAGTACTTC. This translates into CAWSVDNNYEQYF.

In this sample, this clonotype turned up many times. The V and J genes are TRBV27 and TRBJ2-5, with D possibly being TRBD1 or TRBD2 (5 bases each). With 5 bases removed from V and 5 bases from J, the gap between germline ends came to 30 bases. Germline V CDR1 and CDR2: MNHEY, SMNVEV (reference sequence). CDR3 length equals 19 residues. This CDR3 is CASSPLSPRGRGPEETQYF. CDR3 bases: TGTGCCAGCAGTCCCCTGTCACCGAGGGGTAGGGGTCCAGAGGAGACCCAGTACTTC.

The rearrangement uses TRBV20-1 and TRBJ1-4; possible D gene TRBD1, 6 bases. Germline CDR1 reads DFQATT; CDR2 reads SNEGSKA (reference sequence). This CDR3 has 13 residues. The CDR3 here is CSIRGSTNEKLFF. The CDR3 DNA is TGCAGCATCAGGGGTTCAACTAATGAAAAACTGTTTTTT.